This paragraph reports one T cell receptor beta chain. This sample stems from a study of blood T cell repertoires in COVID-19. Overall study: Both acute and convalescent COVID-19 samples were obtained from the United States, Italy and Spain. From T cells, B-cell-depleted T cells, or PBMCs came the material, which was cDNA or gDNA.

V lost 5 bases, J lost 0 bases, and 5 bases stayed unmatched. Germline V gene data show CDR1 as SNHLY and CDR2 as FYNNEI. The CDR3 totals 16 residues. Original analysis: Amplification with reference gene primers provided the estimates of nucleated cell counts. Sequencing was performed with immunoSEQ multiplex PCR; in TCRdb, only in-frame clones are kept and a portion is missing. V and J calls and clone size are given by that table; D and trimming were obtained from the DNA. The sample yields some 150,000 clones, around 86% seen once. V and J are TRBV2 and TRBJ2-3; TRBD2 matches 10 bases. The TCR sequence derives from a man aged 65 to 79 with acute or convalescent COVID-19. Material: peripheral blood. In DNA form, the CDR3 reads TGTGCCAGCAGTAGCGGGAGGGTCGTTAGCACAGATACGCAGTATTTT. Its protein is CASSSGRVVSTDTQYF.